This T cell receptor beta chain was retrieved from a study of identical twins. This clonotype was detected a few times. TCRdb re-called the 5' RACE reads with MiXCR, one entry per CDR3 protein. Of some 730,000 distinct CDR3 sequences listed, about 20% are singletons. Trimming pared 3 bases from V and 8 bases from J, leaving 19 bases between. The CDR3 is made up of 16 amino acids. A further study also used this sample, focusing on T cells expressing NK-cell markers.

This clonotype was sampled from a woman under 30 in good health. Material: PBMCs. The rearrangement uses TRBV12-3 or TRBV12-4 and TRBJ1-4; tentatively, D is TRBD1 (5 bases). In nucleotides, the CDR3 is TGTGCCAGCAGTTTTTCCCATCAAACAGGATACGAAAAACTGTTTTTT. It codes for CASSFSHQTGYEKLFF.